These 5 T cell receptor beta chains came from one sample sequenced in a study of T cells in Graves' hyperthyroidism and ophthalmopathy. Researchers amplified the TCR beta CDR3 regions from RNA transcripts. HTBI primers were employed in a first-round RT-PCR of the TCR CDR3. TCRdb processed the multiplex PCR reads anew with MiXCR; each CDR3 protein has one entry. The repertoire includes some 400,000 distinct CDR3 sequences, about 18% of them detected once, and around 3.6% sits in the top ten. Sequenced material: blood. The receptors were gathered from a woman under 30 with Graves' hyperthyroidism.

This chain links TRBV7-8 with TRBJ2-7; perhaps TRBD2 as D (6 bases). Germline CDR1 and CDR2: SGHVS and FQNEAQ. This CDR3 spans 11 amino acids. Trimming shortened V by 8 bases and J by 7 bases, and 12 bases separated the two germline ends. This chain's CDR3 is CASGRAGEQYF. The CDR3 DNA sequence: TGTGCCAGCGGGCGGGCGGGGGAGCAGTACTTC.

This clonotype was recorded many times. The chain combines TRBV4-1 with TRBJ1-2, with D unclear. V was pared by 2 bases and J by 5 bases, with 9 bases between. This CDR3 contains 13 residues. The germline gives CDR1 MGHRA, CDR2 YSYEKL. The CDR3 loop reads CASSQTHGYGYTF. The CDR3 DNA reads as TGCGCCAGCAGCCAAACTCACGGATATGGCTACACCTTC.

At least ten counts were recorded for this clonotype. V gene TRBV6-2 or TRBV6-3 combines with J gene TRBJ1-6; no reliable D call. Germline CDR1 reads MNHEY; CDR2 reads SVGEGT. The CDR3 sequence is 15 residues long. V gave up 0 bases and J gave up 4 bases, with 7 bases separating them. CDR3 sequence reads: CASSYSDEYNSPLHF. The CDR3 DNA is TGTGCCAGCAGTTACTCGGACGAGTATAATTCACCCCTCCACTTT.

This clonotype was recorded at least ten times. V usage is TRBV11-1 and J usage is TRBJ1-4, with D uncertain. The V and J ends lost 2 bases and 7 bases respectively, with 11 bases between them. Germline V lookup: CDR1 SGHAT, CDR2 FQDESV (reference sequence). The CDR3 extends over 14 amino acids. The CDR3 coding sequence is TGTGCCAGCAGCTTAACTATGCGCGGTGAAAAACTGTTTTTT. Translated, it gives CASSLTMRGEKLFF.

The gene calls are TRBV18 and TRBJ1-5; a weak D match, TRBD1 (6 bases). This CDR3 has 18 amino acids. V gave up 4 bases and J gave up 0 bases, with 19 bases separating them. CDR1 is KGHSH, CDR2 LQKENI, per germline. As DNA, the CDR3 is TGTGCCAGCTCACGTGGGGACACTTTGGGGGGTAGCAATCAGCCCCAGCATTTT. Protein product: CASSRGDTLGGSNQPQHF.